The source of this T cell receptor beta chain is a study of T cells after yellow fever vaccination. From germline, CDR1 is MDHEN and CDR2 SYDVKM. This CDR3 has 13 amino acids. The V end lost 6 bases, the J end lost 5 bases, and 13 bases lay between the germline ends. TCRdb itself ran the 5' RACE reads through MiXCR, one entry per CDR3 protein. The sample carries a few hundred thousand distinct CDR3 sequences, about 9.5% recorded once. This clonotype appeared a few times. This rearrangement joins TRBV28 to TRBJ1-2, with D perhaps matching TRBD1 (5 bases). The sequence was obtained from a man younger than 30 who received the YFV17D yellow fever vaccine. The specimen comprised PBMCs, sampled on the day of the first yellow fever vaccination. Here the CDR3 DNA reads TGTGCCAGCAGCACCACGGGGGGTTATGGCTACACCTTC. It translates to CASSTTGGYGYTF.